A single sample is the source of the 17 T cell receptor beta chains below, sequenced in a study of T-cell memory formation after mild COVID-19 (dated by TCRdb to about 2021). Library preparation employed 5' RACE. TCRdb lists the instrument as Illumina NovaSeq 6000. The public reads were run again by TCRdb, first through fastp at Q25 and then through MiXCR, and only productive beta chains were kept. CDR3 protein sequences are deduplicated, and each keeps its most common genes and DNA. Here the sample has about 430,000 distinct CDR3 sequences; about 20% occur a single time. About 22% of the sample is held by the ten biggest clonotypes. Sequencing was carried out using PBMCs or a T cell subset sorted from them (not recorded which). The receptors originated from a man aged 18 to 35 who had mild COVID-19 (a few samples of this study predate the infection). The sample titles of this study are shuffled in the database, so cell type and time point are left out; the donor was told from shared clones.

This clonotype was observed a handful of times. The rearrangement joins TRBV18 to TRBJ2-7, with 9 bases fitting TRBD2. The CDR3 is 14 residues long. V lost 2 bases and J lost 3; bases outside the gene matches: 2. CDR1 is KGHSH, CDR2 LQKENI, per germline. The CDR3 sequence: CASSPKLAGYEQYF. CDR3 nucleotides: TGTGCCAGCTCACCAAAACTAGCGGGCTACGAGCAGTACTTC.

This clonotype appeared a few times. This chain links TRBV7-3 with TRBJ2-3; tentative D call: TRBD2 (5 bases). The germline V gene encodes CDR1 SGHTA and CDR2 FQGTGA. Deletions cut 5 bases from V and 8 bases from J, with 14 bases between. The CDR3 is 13 amino acids. Written as DNA, the CDR3 is TGTGCCAGCAGCCGGGAACCATCGGGTACGCAGTATTTT. Amino acid sequence: CASSREPSGTQYF.

Many counts were recorded for this clonotype. For the CDR3, the DNA is TGCGCCAGCAGCCCTGGGGCCGGGTCGGTCGGGGAGCTGTTTTTT. Translated: CASSPGAGSVGELFF. The J gene is TRBJ2-2, the V gene TRBV5-1; maybe TRBD1 (5 bases). Germline V gene data show CDR1 as SGHRS and CDR2 as YFSETQ. The CDR3 totals 15 residues. V gave up 4 bases and J gave up 7 bases, with 17 bases separating them.

The CDR3 nucleotides read TGTGCCAGCAGCTTCAATGCATACGGGGACGGCACTGAAGCTTTCTTT. Its protein is CASSFNAYGDGTEAFF. The chain recombines TRBV7-9 with TRBJ1-1; tentative D call: TRBD1 (5 bases). Germline lookup yields CDR1 SEHNR and CDR2 FQNEAQ (reference sequence). The CDR3 has 16 amino acids. Trimming cost V 3 bases and J 4 bases, with 18 bases left between them.

This chain joins TRBV12-3 or TRBV12-4 and TRBJ2-2; D assignment may be TRBD1 or TRBD2 (6 bases each). The CDR3 is made up of 14 amino acids. Trimming left V 4 bases short and J 6 bases short, with 12 bases between. Here the CDR3 reads CASSSTGAAGELFF. As DNA, the CDR3 is TGTGCCAGCAGTTCCACGGGGGCGGCCGGGGAGCTGTTTTTT.

In this sample, this clonotype turned up a few times. The chain carries TRBV12-3 or TRBV12-4 and TRBJ1-3; no definite D call. Trimming shortened V by 11 bases and J by 4 bases, and 18 bases separated the two germline ends. This CDR3 comprises 14 residues. The CDR3 sequence: CASGPLGWGNTIYF. The CDR3 nucleotides are TGTGCCTCCGGCCCCCTAGGGTGGGGAAACACCATATATTTT.

The J gene is TRBJ2-3, the V gene TRBV10-3; D remains unclear. Germline V gene sequence: CDR1 ENHRY, CDR2 SYGVKD. V was shortened by 5 bases and J by 4 bases, with 4 bases between the two germline ends. The CDR3 extends over 11 amino acids. The CDR3 DNA reads as TGTGCCATCAGTACCCCAGATACGCAGTATTTT. Its protein product is CAISTPDTQYF.

The rearrangement uses TRBV4-1 and TRBJ1-4; D might be TRBD1 (5 bases). Per the germline V gene, CDR1 is MGHRA and CDR2 is YSYEKL. With 5 bases removed from V and 1 base from J, the gap between germline ends came to 14 bases. The CDR3 is 16 residues long. The CDR3 bases are TGCGCCAGCAGCGAGACCCACAGGAAAACTAATGAAAAACTGTTTTTT. Amino acids: CASSETHRKTNEKLFF.

This clonotype turned up a few times. The genes are TRBV5-1 and TRBJ1-4; D unresolved. CDR1 and CDR2 (germline): SGHRS, YFSETQ. The CDR3 spans 15 residues. The germline V and J ends were trimmed by 4 bases and 0 bases, with 10 bases remaining between them. CDR3: CASSPDQATNEKLFF. The CDR3 coding sequence is TGCGCCAGCAGCCCTGACCAGGCAACTAATGAAAAACTGTTTTTT.

The rearrangement joins TRBV7-8 to TRBJ2-2, with 9 nucleotides matching TRBD2. The CDR3 totals 15 residues. In germline, CDR1 is SGHVS, CDR2 FQNEAQ. J was trimmed by 6 bases and V by 7 bases; bases with no gene match: 9. The DNA of the CDR3 is TGTGCCAGCACCCAGCGGGGGGCCGGGGCCGGGGAGCTGTTTTTT. Residues: CASTQRGAGAGELFF.

This clonotype was recorded a few times. V is TRBV29-1 and J is TRBJ1-3, with a weak D call TRBD1 (5 bases). Germline CDR1 and CDR2: SQVTM and ANQGSEA. This CDR3 contains 14 residues. V was trimmed by 4 bases and J by 4 bases, leaving 14 bases between them. The CDR3 DNA follows: TGCAGCGTTGGCGGGGGAGCGGAGGGAAACACCATATATTTT. Translation: CSVGGGAEGNTIYF. The full variable domain, completed using reference TRBV29-1 and TRBJ1-3, is SAVISQKPSRDICQRGTSLTIQCQVDSQVTMMFWYRQQPGQSLTLIATANQGSEATYESGFVIDKFPISRPNLTFSTLTVSNMSPEDSSIYLCSVGGGAEGNTIYFGEGSWLTVV.

This clonotype was counted between two and nine times. This rearrangement joins TRBV29-1 to TRBJ2-5, with 9 bases matching TRBD1. Germline lookup yields CDR1 SQVTM and CDR2 ANQGSEA. The ends lost 7 bases at V and 4 bases at J; junction bases unmatched: 7. This CDR3 comprises 13 residues. CDR3 in amino acids: CSGRDRASETQYF. The CDR3 DNA reads TGCAGCGGCCGGGACAGGGCGTCAGAGACCCAGTACTTC.

The V gene is TRBV23-1, the J gene TRBJ2-7; D possibly corresponds to TRBD1 (6 bases). TRBV23-1 is marked as an open reading frame, function uncertain. The CDR3 extends over 15 amino acids. The V end lost 0 bases, the J end lost 2 bases, and 11 bases lay between the germline ends. This chain's CDR3 is CASSQSRGRAYEQYV. The CDR3 region has the DNA TGCGCCAGCAGTCAATCCAGGGGCAGGGCCTACGAGCAGTACGTC.

The CDR3 bases are TGTGCCTGGAGTGTGGGACAGCGAGTCTCTGGGGCCAACGTCCTGACTTTC. Its translation is CAWSVGQRVSGANVLTF. The gene calls are TRBV30 and TRBJ2-6; the match to TRBD1 covers 7 bases. The CDR3 consists of 17 residues. V lost 0 bases and J lost 0; bases outside the gene matches: 5. Germline V gene data show CDR1 as GTSNPN and CDR2 as SVGIG (reference sequence).

This clonotype was seen a few times. The chain combines TRBV6-6 with TRBJ1-6; a weak D match, TRBD1 (6 bases). The germline gives CDR1 MNHNY, CDR2 SVGAGI (reference sequence). CDR3 length equals 15 residues. V shed 5 bases and J shed 7 bases, with 15 bases lying between them. The CDR3 sequence: CASSVRDTRNSPLHF. CDR3 nucleotide sequence: TGTGCCAGCAGTGTCCGGGACACCCGAAATTCACCCCTCCACTTT.

The table lists this clonotype with many counts. The chain carries TRBV7-2 and TRBJ2-1; perhaps TRBD1 as D (6 bases). Trimming stripped 5 bases from V and 8 bases from J, with 16 bases between. The CDR3 has 14 amino acids. Germline loops: CDR1 SGHTA, CDR2 FQGNSA. CDR3: CASSNLGALDEQFF. In nucleotides, the CDR3 is TGTGCCAGCAGCAATCTGGGGGCCTTGGATGAGCAGTTCTTC.

This clonotype was found many times. The chain recombines TRBV5-1 with TRBJ1-3, with D unresolved. The V and J ends lost 1 base and 0 bases respectively, with 8 bases between them. Looked up from germline, CDR1 is SGHRS and CDR2 is YFSETQ. There are 15 residues in the CDR3. The CDR3 bases are TGCGCCAGCAGCTTGCGGCCGAACTCTGGAAACACCATATATTTT. This translates into CASSLRPNSGNTIYF.